The following is a T cell receptor beta chain sequence with its context. What it binds is not known. The data originate from a study of OX40 agonist ivuxolimab in advanced cancers. Study-level points and caveats: Partial responders at 0.1-3.0 mg/kg had among the lowest clonal expansion.

Generated by immunoSEQ multiplex PCR, the TCRdb table keeps only in-frame clones and is missing some. The sample includes 55,000 to 75,000 clones, roughly 85% seen only once; the top ten take approximately 5.2%. The germline V gene encodes CDR1 MRHNA and CDR2 SNTAGT. The V gene lost 5 bases and the J gene lost 3 bases, with 8 bases spanning the gap. The CDR3 totals 12 residues. The starting material was CD4+ or CD8+ T cells sorted from blood, obtained in a trial of the OX40 agonist ivuxolimab. The clonotype originates from an adult with an advanced solid tumor such as melanoma, head and neck, liver or kidney cancer. The genes are TRBV6-4 and TRBJ2-7; D is undetermined. CDR3 loop: CASSSSLYEQYF. CDR3 nucleotides: TGTGCCAGCAGTTCATCCCTCTACGAGCAGTACTTC.